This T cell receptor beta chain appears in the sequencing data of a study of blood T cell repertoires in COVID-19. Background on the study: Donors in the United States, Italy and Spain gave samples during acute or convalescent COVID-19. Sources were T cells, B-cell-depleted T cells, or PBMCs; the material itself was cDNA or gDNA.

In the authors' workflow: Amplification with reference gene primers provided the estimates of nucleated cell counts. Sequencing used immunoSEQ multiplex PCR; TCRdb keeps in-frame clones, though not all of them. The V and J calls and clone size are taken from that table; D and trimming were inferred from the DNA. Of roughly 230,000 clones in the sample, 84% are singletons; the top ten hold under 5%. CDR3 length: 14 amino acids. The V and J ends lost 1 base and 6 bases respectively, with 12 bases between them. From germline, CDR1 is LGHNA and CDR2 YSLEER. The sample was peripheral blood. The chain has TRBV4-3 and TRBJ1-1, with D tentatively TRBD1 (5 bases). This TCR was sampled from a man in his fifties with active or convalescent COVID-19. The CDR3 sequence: CASSQGGPGAEAFF. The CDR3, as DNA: TGCGCCAGCAGCCAAGGGGGCCCGGGGGCTGAAGCTTTCTTT.